This T cell receptor beta chain was captured by sequencing in a study of molecular identifiers for immune sequencing clone quantification. This CDR3 is built from 20 residues. Trimming cost V 4 bases and J 0 bases; bases outside gene matches: 17. Germline loops: CDR1 MNHEY, CDR2 SVGAGI. TCRdb re-analysed the PCR reads in MiXCR, keeping a single row per CDR3 protein. The sample contains more than 250,000 distinct CDR3 sequences, over 20% of which appear only once. J is TRBJ2-2 and V is TRBV6-5; 7 bases line up with TRBD2. Sample: naive CD8+ T cells from blood, with Jurkat cell RNA spiked in. This sample's subset: FACS-sorted CD8+CD4-CCR7+CD45RA+ naive T cells. This sequence originates from a human donor in good health. Some libraries in this study had Jurkat cell RNA spiked in. CDR3 sequence: CASSSLLGGPLPANTGELFF. Here the CDR3 DNA reads TGTGCCAGCAGTTCCCTTTTGGGAGGGCCCCTACCAGCGAACACCGGGGAGCTGTTTTTT.